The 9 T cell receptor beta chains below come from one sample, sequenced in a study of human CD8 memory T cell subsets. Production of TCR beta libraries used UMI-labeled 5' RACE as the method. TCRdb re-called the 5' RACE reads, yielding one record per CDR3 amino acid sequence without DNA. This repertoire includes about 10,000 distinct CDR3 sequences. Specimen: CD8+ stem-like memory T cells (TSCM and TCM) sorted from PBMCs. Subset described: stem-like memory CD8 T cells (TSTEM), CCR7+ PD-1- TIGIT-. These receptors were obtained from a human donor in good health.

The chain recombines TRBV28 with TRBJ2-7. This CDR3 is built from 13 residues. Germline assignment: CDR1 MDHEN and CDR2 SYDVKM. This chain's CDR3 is CASSLTGRYEQYF. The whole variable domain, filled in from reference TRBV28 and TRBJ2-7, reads DVKVTQSSRYLVKRTGEKVFLECVQDMDHENMFWYRQDPGLGLRLIYFSYDVKMKEKGDIPEGYSVSREKKERFSLILESASTNQTSMYLCASSLTGRYEQYFGPGTRLTVT.

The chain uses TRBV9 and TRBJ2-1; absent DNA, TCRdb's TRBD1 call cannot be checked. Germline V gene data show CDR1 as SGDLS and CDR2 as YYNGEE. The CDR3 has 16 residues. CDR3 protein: CASSVSSGHLNNEQFF.

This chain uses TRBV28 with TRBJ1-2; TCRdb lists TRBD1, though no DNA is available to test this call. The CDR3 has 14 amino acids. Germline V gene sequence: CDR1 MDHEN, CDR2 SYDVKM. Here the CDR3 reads CASSPEGGRLGYTF.

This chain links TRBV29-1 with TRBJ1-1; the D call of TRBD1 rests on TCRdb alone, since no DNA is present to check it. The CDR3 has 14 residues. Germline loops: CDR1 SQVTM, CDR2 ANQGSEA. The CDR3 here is CSVDSGTVNTEAFF.

CDR3 residues: CASSPDRGTNTEAFF. This chain links TRBV7-8 with TRBJ1-1; the D call from TCRdb, TRBD1, cannot be confirmed without DNA. Germline loops: CDR1 SGHVS, CDR2 FQNEAQ. The CDR3 loop spans 15 amino acids.

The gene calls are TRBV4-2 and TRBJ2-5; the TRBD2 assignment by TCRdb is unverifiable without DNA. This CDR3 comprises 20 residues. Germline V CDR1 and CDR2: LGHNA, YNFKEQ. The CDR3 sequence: CASSQDFPPTGRSQRETQYF.

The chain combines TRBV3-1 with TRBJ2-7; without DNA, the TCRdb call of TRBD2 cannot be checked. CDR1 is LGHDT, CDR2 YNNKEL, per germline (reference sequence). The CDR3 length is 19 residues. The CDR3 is CASSLKVLAGLAGVDEQYF.

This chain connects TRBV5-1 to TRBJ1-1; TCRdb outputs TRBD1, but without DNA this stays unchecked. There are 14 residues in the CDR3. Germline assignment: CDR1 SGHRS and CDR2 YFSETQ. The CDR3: CASSSRGSNTEAFF.

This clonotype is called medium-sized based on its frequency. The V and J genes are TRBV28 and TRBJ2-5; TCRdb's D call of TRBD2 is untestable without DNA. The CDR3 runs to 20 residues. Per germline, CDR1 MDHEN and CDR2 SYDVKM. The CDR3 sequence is CASSLSGVGIAGDYQETQYF.